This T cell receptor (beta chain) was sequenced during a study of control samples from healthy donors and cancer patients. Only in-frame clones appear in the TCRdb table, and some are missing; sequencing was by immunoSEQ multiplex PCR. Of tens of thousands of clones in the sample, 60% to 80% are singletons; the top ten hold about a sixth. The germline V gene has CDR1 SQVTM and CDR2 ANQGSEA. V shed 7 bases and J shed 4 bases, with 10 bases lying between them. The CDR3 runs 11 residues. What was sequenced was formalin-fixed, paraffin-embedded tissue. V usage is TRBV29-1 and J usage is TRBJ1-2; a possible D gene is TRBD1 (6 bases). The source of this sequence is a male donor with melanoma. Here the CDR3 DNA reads TGCAGCGCGTTACAGGGCTATGGCTACACCTTC. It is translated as CSALQGYGYTF.